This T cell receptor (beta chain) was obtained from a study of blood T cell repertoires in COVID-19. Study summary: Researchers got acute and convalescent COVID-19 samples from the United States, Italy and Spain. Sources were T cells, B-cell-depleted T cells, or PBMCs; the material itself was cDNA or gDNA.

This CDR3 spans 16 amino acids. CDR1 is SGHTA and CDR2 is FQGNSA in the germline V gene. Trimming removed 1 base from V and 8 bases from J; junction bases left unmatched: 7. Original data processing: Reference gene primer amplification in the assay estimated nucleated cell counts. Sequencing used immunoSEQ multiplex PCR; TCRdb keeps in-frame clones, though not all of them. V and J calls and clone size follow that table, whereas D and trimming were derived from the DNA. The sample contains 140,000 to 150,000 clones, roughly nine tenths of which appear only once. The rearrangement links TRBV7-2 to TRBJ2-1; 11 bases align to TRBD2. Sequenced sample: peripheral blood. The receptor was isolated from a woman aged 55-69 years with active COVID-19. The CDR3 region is CASSLDLAGGRDEQFF. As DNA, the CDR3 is TGTGCCAGCAGCTTAGATCTAGCGGGAGGACGTGATGAGCAGTTCTTC.